This is a list of T cell receptor beta chains from one sample in a study of blood T cells in healthy people across ages. A single record per CDR3 protein comes from TCRdb applying MiXCR to the 5' RACE reads. The sample has fewer than 600,000 distinct CDR3 sequences, roughly a quarter seen once. These data are also associated with another study on T cells of mothers and their children.

Sequenced: blood. Receptors were obtained from a boy between 2 and 10 years old in good health. CDR3s leave out the opening cysteine and the closing phenylalanine or tryptophan. Fields, in order: J gene, V gene, CDR3 protein.

TRBJ2-2 | TRBV6-5 | ASSYRSTGELF
TRBJ2-2 | TRBV4-1 | ASSQVLSHGELF
TRBJ1-2 | TRBV20-1 | SARRDRDYGYT
TRBJ2-1 | TRBV10-3 | AIRAEGNEQF
TRBJ2-2 | TRBV7-8 | ASSLGTTNTGELF
- | TRBV6-6 | ASSYPGVGEQY
TRBJ1-2 | TRBV4-2 | ASSQDGYQGYT
TRBJ2-5 | TRBV12-3/TRBV12-4 | ASSFKTGGTDPQETQY
TRBJ2-5 | TRBV6-5 | ASRLGAIQETQY
TRBJ1-6 | TRBV29-1 | SVATTDGSPLH
TRBJ1-5 | TRBV12-3/TRBV12-4 | ASSLAGRGDQPQH
TRBJ2-5 | TRBV2 | ASGASRETQY
TRBJ1-4 | TRBV20-1 | SARDGGEKLF
TRBJ1-5 | TRBV28 | ASSRTVVQPQH
TRBJ2-2 | TRBV29-1 | SVRGGANTGELF
TRBJ2-7 | TRBV12-3/TRBV12-4 | ASRGQGTYEQY
TRBJ2-2 | TRBV5-5 | ASTSSGRPNTGELF
- | TRBV14 | ASSPRTGYPYEQY
TRBJ2-1 | TRBV5-1 | ASRGLPQDREQF
TRBJ1-2 | TRBV6-1 | ASSEGGHLRPPNYGYT
TRBJ2-2 | TRBV4-1 | ASSQPGQGAGELF
TRBJ2-5 | TRBV20-1 | SAGEYRVSQETQY
TRBJ2-5 | TRBV9 | ASSVEAGHIGETQY
TRBJ1-4 | TRBV2 | ASLIQPNEKLF
TRBJ2-7 | TRBV7-6 | ASSLEPGASYEQY
TRBJ1-6 | TRBV29-1 | SAGLSSYNSPLH
TRBJ1-3 | TRBV6-1 | ASSNAGQDFVSGNTIY
TRBJ2-1 | TRBV4-1 | ASSPRTLRDTDNEQF
TRBJ2-3 | TRBV7-2 | ASSSGAASTDTQY
TRBJ2-1 | TRBV4-1 | ASSQVVGLPSNEQF
TRBJ2-7 | TRBV10-2 | ASSEKDRVKNEQY
TRBJ1-2 | TRBV29-1 | SGQTTNYGYT
TRBJ2-2 | TRBV12-5 | ASRPGSNTGELF
TRBJ2-4 | TRBV12-3/TRBV12-4 | ASSARGGGIAKNIQY
TRBJ2-5 | TRBV5-1 | ASSLTVAGNYQETQY
TRBJ1-2 | TRBV7-2 | ASSTQDRVRGGYT
TRBJ1-1 | TRBV20-1 | SAREGTGGLNTEAF
TRBJ1-5 | TRBV11-2 | ASSRTGGNLPSNQPQH
TRBJ2-7 | TRBV20-1 | SASWLAGEEFYEQY
TRBJ2-3 | TRBV6-6 | ASSYWLRETDTQY
TRBJ2-4 | TRBV9 | ASSPDGILKNIQY
TRBJ1-2 | TRBV29-1 | SVEGRDTAYGYT
TRBJ2-1 | TRBV4-3 | ASSQEHEQF
- | TRBV10-3 | AISGTSLNEQY
TRBJ2-5 | TRBV29-1 | SIRQALQETQY
TRBJ2-4 | TRBV6-1 | ASSEISSREQY
TRBJ1-1 | TRBV2 | ASSEAQPVTEAF
TRBJ2-1 | TRBV9 | ASSVGNSGAYNEQF
TRBJ2-1 | TRBV15 | ATSRVRGLAGGRAGNEQF
- | TRBV5-5 | ASSLGQGHYEQY